These 20 T cell receptor beta chains were sequenced from one sample in a study of cytomegalovirus exposure and HLA in healthy donors. A multiplex PCR was run with 60 Vbeta primers and 13 Jbeta primers. Repertoires were generated with immunoSEQ multiplex PCR, while TCRdb's copy carries only in-frame clones and drops some. Counted here are about 90,000 clones, less than 80% occurring once; the ten biggest clones make up 2.1%. Sequencing input: PBMCs. These receptors all come from a man younger than 45 in good health and CMV-seronegative.

V and J are TRBV4-1 and TRBJ2-6; a possible D gene is TRBD1 (5 bases). Germline V gene sequence: CDR1 MGHRA, CDR2 YSYEKL. This CDR3 spans 17 amino acids. V lost 1 base to trimming and J lost 0 bases, with 10 bases between them. CDR3 sequence reads: CASSQGRGLSGANVLTF. The DNA for the CDR3 is TGCGCCAGCAGCCAAGGAAGGGGCCTCTCTGGGGCCAACGTCCTGACTTTC.

V gene TRBV2 combines with J gene TRBJ1-3; a weak D match, TRBD1 (6 bases). CDR1 and CDR2 from the germline V gene are SNHLY and FYNNEI. The V end lost 2 bases, the J end lost 0 bases, and 8 bases lay between the germline ends. The CDR3 is made up of 15 amino acids. The CDR3 bases are TGTGCCAGCAGTGAAACAGGGTTCTCTGGAAACACCATATATTTT. It encodes CASSETGFSGNTIYF.

The chain couples TRBV9 to TRBJ2-3, with 10 bases that match TRBD2. Germline V lookup: CDR1 SGDLS, CDR2 YYNGEE. The CDR3 totals 15 residues. The V segment lost 1 base and the J segment 5 bases; nucleotides outside the gene matches: 4. The CDR3 sequence is CASSVLAGVGDTQYF. The CDR3 coding sequence is TGTGCCAGCAGCGTACTAGCGGGAGTGGGAGATACGCAGTATTTT.

The gene calls are TRBV5-4 and TRBJ2-1; TRBD2 matches 9 bases. The V and J ends lost 0 bases and 4 bases, in that order; junction bases with no gene match: 5. This CDR3 is built from 16 residues. Germline CDR1 SGHNT, CDR2 YYREEE (reference sequence). In DNA form, the CDR3 reads TGTGCCAGCAGCTTGGCTGCGGGAGGGCCGTACAATGAGCAGTTCTTC. It specifies CASSLAAGGPYNEQFF.

The V call is TRBV7-3, the J call TRBJ2-5, with 8 bases that match TRBD1. This CDR3 region has 14 residues. Trimming removed 6 bases from V and 5 bases from J; junction bases left unmatched: 8. Germline values: CDR1 SGHTA, CDR2 FQGTGA. The DNA for the CDR3 is TGTGCCAGCAGATCCGGACAGGGTGACGAGACCCAGTACTTC. Translating it yields CASRSGQGDETQYF.

The V gene is TRBV30, the J gene TRBJ2-7; 8 bases match TRBD1. J gave up 3 bases and V 5 bases, and 0 bases lay outside the gene matches. CDR3 length: 11 amino acids. Germline values: CDR1 GTSNPN, CDR2 SVGIG (reference sequence). CDR3 loop: CAWDRGYEQYF. The CDR3 region has the DNA TGTGCCTGGGACAGGGGCTACGAGCAGTACTTC.

The chain carries TRBV5-1 and TRBJ2-2; maybe TRBD2 (5 bases). The CDR3 is 15 amino acids. Germline-derived CDR1 and CDR2 are SGHRS and YFSETQ. The V end was cut by 4 bases, the J end by 6 bases, with 16 bases between. In DNA form, the CDR3 reads TGCGCCAGCAGCCCCTATACTAGTGGGCCCGGGGAGCTGTTTTTT. Encoded protein: CASSPYTSGPGELFF. The full variable domain, completed using reference TRBV5-1 and TRBJ2-2, is KAGVTQTPRYLIKTRGQQVTLSCSPISGHRSVSWYQQTPGQGLQFLFEYFSETQRNKGNFPGRFSGRQFSNSRSEMNVSTLELGDSALYLCASSPYTSGPGELFFGEGSRLTVL.

The chain is built from TRBV5-4 and TRBJ2-3, with 7 nucleotides matching TRBD1. Per germline, CDR1 SGHNT and CDR2 YYREEE (reference sequence). V shed 1 base, J shed 3 bases, and the junction held 5 bases outside the gene matches. CDR3 length equals 15 residues. The CDR3 DNA follows: TGTGCCAGCAGCTTGAGTGGGACAGTGACAGATACGCAGTATTTT. It translates to CASSLSGTVTDTQYF.

The CDR3 region has the DNA TGTGCCAGCAGCCCAACAAGTAGCTTCTATGGCTACACCTTC. This translates into CASSPTSSFYGYTF. V gene TRBV7-9 combines with J gene TRBJ1-2; D not resolved. CDR1 and CDR2 (germline): SEHNR, FQNEAQ (reference sequence). Deletions cut 5 bases from V and 4 bases from J, with 14 bases between. CDR3 size: 14 residues.

This clone was counted once. The chain carries TRBV28 and TRBJ2-1; 8 bases are a match to TRBD2. CDR3 size: 15 residues. V lost 10 bases and J lost 5; bases outside the gene matches: 13. Germline lookup yields CDR1 MDHEN and CDR2 SYDVKM. The CDR3 here is CATSISRGGHNEQFF. DNA of the CDR3: TGTGCCACCTCCATTTCCCGGGGGGGTCACAATGAGCAGTTCTTC.

The rearrangement links TRBV30 to TRBJ1-2; TRBD1 might be the D (5 bases). V was clipped by 4 bases and J by 3 bases, with 12 bases between them. The CDR3 has 13 amino acids. CDR1 and CDR2 from the germline V gene are GTSNPN and SVGIG (reference sequence). The CDR3 spells CAWKGDYYYGYTF. DNA of the CDR3: TGTGCCTGGAAAGGGGACTACTACTATGGCTACACCTTC.

This clone was found a few times. V usage is TRBV30 and J usage is TRBJ1-1, with 9 bases lining up with TRBD1. With 3 bases clipped from V and 1 base from J, the junction kept 0 bases outside the gene matches. Germline CDR1 is GTSNPN and CDR2 is SVGIG (reference sequence). The CDR3 covers 13 residues. CDR3 amino acids: CAWRGQGNTEAFF. In nucleotides, the CDR3 is TGTGCCTGGAGGGGACAGGGGAACACTGAAGCTTTCTTT.

This clone was counted a single time. This chain uses TRBV5-1 with TRBJ2-7, with D possibly TRBD1 on 6 matching bases. V shed 4 bases and J shed 2 bases, with 13 bases lying between them. Germline assignment: CDR1 SGHRS and CDR2 YFSETQ. The CDR3 covers 14 residues. CDR3 nucleotide sequence: TGCGCCAGCAGCCACCCCGGACAGCCCTACGAGCAGTACTTC. Translation: CASSHPGQPYEQYF. Filled out from reference TRBV5-1 and TRBJ2-7, the complete variable domain reads KAGVTQTPRYLIKTRGQQVTLSCSPISGHRSVSWYQQTPGQGLQFLFEYFSETQRNKGNFPGRFSGRQFSNSRSEMNVSTLELGDSALYLCASSHPGQPYEQYFGPGTRLTVT.

The chain couples TRBV5-4 to TRBJ1-1; 9 positions match TRBD1. Germline CDR1 is SGHNT and CDR2 is YYREEE (reference sequence). With V trimmed by 2 bases and J by 7 bases, 12 bases remained unmatched. This CDR3 is 16 amino acids long. The CDR3 DNA is TGTGCCAGCAGCTTTGGGACAGGGTCGGCTTACGGTGAAGCTTTCTTT. Amino acids: CASSFGTGSAYGEAFF.

The chain employs TRBV5-6 and TRBJ1-2; 12 nucleotides match TRBD1. Per germline, CDR1 SGHDT and CDR2 YYEEEE. The CDR3 totals 15 residues. V shed 2 bases and J 8 bases; nucleotides not matched to a gene: 7. Written as DNA, the CDR3 is TGTGCCAGCAGCTTTACGGGACAGGGGGCTGGAGGCTACACCTTC. This gives the protein CASSFTGQGAGGYTF.

V is TRBV2 and J is TRBJ2-5; 10 bases agree with TRBD2. From germline, CDR1 is SNHLY and CDR2 FYNNEI. This CDR3 contains 16 residues. J was trimmed by 2 bases and V by 2 bases; bases with no gene match: 5. As DNA, the CDR3 is TGTGCCAGCAGTGAATGGACTAGCGGTCTTCAAGAGACCCAGTACTTC. Protein: CASSEWTSGLQETQYF. The full variable domain, completed using reference TRBV2 and TRBJ2-5, is EPEVTQTPSHQVTQMGQEVILRCVPISNHLYFYWYRQILGQKVEFLVSFYNNEISEKSEIFDDQFSVERPDGSNFTLKIRSTKLEDSAMYFCASSEWTSGLQETQYFGPGTRLLVL.

The rearrangement uses TRBV9 and TRBJ1-2; D perhaps matches TRBD1 (6 bases). Germline CDR1 and CDR2: SGDLS and YYNGEE. Trimming cost V 1 base and J 7 bases, with 11 bases left between them. This CDR3 has 13 amino acids. The CDR3 nucleotides read TGTGCCAGCAGCGTATCAGGGGCTACTGGCTACACCTTC. This sequence encodes CASSVSGATGYTF.

The table lists this clone with a few counts. The rearrangement links TRBV7-9 to TRBJ1-2, with a tentative D call TRBD1 (6 bases). CDR1 is SEHNR, CDR2 FQNEAQ, per germline (reference sequence). The CDR3 is 17 amino acids. V lost 0 bases to trimming and J lost 4 bases, with 18 bases between them. CDR3: CASSLAMGTQVLYGYTF. Here the CDR3 DNA reads TGTGCCAGCAGCTTAGCTATGGGGACACAAGTCCTCTATGGCTACACCTTC.

The chain couples TRBV5-4 to TRBJ2-7; TRBD2 might be the D (6 bases). CDR1 SGHNT and CDR2 YYREEE come from the germline V gene (reference sequence). V was clipped by 4 bases and J by 4 bases, with 15 bases between them. The CDR3 consists of 14 residues. The DNA for the CDR3 is TGTGCCAGCAGCCCCGGGACTCCTAAATACGAGCAGTACTTC. Amino acid sequence: CASSPGTPKYEQYF.

The V and J genes are TRBV27 and TRBJ2-7, with 10 positions matching TRBD2. The CDR3 extends over 14 amino acids. Germline V gives CDR1 MNHEY, CDR2 SMNVEV (reference sequence). The V segment lost 6 bases and the J segment 5 bases; nucleotides outside the gene matches: 7. CDR3 DNA sequence: TGTGCCAGCAGGGTAGCGGGAGGTAGCCACGAGCAGTACTTC. As protein: CASRVAGGSHEQYF.